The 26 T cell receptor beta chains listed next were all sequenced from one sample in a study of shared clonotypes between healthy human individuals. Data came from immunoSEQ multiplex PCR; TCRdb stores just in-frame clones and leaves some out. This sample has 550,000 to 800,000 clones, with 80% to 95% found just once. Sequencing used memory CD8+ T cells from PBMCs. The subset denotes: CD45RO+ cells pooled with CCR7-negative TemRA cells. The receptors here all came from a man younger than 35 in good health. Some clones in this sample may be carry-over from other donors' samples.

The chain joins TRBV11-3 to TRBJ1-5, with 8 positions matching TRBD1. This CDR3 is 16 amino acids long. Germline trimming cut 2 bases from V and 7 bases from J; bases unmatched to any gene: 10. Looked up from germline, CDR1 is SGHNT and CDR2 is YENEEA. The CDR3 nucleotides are TGTGCCAGCAGCTTATTTAACAGGGGGATAGGACAGCCCCAGCATTTT. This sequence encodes CASSLFNRGIGQPQHF.

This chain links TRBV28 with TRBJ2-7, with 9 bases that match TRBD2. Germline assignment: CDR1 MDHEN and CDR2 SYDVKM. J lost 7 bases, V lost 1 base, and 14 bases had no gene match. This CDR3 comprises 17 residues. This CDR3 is CASSLLAGGPGNLEQYF. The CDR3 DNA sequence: TGTGCCAGCAGTTTATTGGCGGGAGGGCCAGGGAATCTAGAGCAGTACTTC.

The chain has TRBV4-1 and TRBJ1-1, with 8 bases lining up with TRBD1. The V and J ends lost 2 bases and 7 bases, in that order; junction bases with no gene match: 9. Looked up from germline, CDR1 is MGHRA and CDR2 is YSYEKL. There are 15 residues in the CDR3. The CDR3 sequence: CASSQPRGTGIEAFF. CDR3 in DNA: TGCGCCAGCAGCCAACCGCGCGGGACAGGTATTGAAGCTTTCTTT.

CDR3 DNA: TGTGCTAGTGGGAAGGGTTACAATGAGCAGTTCTTC. This sequence encodes CASGKGYNEQFF. The chain employs TRBV12-5 and TRBJ2-1; D unclear. Trimming took 6 bases from V and 4 from J, leaving 7 bases between them. This CDR3 region has 12 residues. The germline gives CDR1 LGHNT, CDR2 FRNRAP.

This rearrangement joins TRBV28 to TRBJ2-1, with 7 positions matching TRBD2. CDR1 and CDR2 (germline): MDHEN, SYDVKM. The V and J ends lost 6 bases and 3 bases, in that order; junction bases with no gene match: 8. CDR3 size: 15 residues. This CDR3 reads CASRHLAAVYNEQFF. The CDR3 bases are TGTGCCAGCAGGCACCTAGCGGCAGTCTACAATGAGCAGTTCTTC.

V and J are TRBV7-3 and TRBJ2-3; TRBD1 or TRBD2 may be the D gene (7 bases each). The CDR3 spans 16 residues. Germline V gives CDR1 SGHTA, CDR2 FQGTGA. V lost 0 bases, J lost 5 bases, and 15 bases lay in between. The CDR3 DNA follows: TGTGCCAGCAGCTTAACGGTTCAGGGGGGGATAGATACGCAGTATTTT. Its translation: CASSLTVQGGIDTQYF.

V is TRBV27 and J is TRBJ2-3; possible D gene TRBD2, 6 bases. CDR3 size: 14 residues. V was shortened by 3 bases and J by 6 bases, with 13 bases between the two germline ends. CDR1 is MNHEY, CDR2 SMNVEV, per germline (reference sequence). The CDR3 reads CASSFLGGVDTQYF. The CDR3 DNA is TGTGCCAGCAGTTTCCTAGGCGGGGTTGATACGCAGTATTTT.

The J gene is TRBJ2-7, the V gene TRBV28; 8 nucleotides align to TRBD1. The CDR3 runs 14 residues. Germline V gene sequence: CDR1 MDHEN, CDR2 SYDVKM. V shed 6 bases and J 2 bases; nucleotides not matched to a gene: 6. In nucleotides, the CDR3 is TGTGCCAGCAGCGAACAGGGGGATACCTACGAGCAGTACTTC. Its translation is CASSEQGDTYEQYF.

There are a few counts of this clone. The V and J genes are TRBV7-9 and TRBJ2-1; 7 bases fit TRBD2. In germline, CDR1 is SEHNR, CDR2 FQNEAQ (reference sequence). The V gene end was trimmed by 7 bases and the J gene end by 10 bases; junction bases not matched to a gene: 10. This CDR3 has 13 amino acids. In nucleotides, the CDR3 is TGTGCCAGCATCAATCCGGGGGGTCACGAGCAGTTCTTC. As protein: CASINPGGHEQFF.

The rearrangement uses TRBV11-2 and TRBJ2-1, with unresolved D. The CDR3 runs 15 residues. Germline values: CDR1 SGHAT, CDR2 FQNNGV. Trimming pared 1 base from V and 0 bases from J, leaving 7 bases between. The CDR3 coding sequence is TGTGCCAGCAGCTTAGGGCGGAGCTCCTACAATGAGCAGTTCTTC. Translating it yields CASSLGRSSYNEQFF.

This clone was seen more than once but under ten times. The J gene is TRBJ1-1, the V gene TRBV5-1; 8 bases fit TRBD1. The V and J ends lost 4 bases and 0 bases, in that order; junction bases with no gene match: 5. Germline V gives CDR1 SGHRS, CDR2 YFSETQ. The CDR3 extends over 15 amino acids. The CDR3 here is CASSTRQGMNTEAFF. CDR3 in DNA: TGCGCCAGCAGCACCCGACAGGGGATGAACACTGAAGCTTTCTTT.

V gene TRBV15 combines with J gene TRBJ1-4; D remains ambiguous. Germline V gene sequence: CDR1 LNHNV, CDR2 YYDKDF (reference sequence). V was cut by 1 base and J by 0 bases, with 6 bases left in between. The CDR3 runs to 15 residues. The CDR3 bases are TGTGCCACCAGCAGAGCGGCTGCAACTAATGAAAAACTGTTTTTT. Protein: CATSRAAATNEKLFF.

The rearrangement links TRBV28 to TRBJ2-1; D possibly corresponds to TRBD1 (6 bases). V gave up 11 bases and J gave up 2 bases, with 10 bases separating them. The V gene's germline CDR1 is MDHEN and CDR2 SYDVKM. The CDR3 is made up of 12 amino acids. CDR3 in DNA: TGTGCCGGGGGCAGGGCCTACAATGAGCAGTTCTTC. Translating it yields CAGGRAYNEQFF.

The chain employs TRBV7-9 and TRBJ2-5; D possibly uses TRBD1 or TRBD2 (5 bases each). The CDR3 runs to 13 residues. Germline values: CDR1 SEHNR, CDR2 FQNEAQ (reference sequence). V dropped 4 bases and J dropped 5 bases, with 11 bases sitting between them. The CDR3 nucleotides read TGTGCCAGCAGCTCGGGACGTCCGGAGACCCAGTACTTC. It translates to CASSSGRPETQYF.

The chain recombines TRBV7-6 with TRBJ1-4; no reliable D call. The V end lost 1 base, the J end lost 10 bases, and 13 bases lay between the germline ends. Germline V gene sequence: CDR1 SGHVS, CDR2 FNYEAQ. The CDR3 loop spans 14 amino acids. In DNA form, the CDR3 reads TGTGCCAGCAGCTTAGAAAGGACCGCCGGAAAACTGTTTTTT. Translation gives CASSLERTAGKLFF.

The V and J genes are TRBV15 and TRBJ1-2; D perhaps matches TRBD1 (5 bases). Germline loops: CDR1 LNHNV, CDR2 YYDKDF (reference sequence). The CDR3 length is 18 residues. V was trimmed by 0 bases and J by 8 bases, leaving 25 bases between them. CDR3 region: CATSRDEGFTAVGDGYTF. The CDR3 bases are TGTGCCACCAGCAGAGATGAAGGGTTTACGGCGGTCGGGGACGGCTACACCTTC.

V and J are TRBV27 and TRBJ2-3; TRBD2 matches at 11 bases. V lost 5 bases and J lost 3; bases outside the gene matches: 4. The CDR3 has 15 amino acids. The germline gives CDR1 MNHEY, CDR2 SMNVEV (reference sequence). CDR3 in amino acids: CASSDRTSGTDTQYF. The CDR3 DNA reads TGTGCCAGCAGTGATAGGACTAGCGGGACAGATACGCAGTATTTT.

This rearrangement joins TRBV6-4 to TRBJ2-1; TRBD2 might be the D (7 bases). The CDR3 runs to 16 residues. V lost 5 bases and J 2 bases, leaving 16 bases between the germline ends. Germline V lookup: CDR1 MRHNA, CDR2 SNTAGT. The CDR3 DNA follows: TGTGCCAGCAGTCCCCGGGGGGCGGGGGCCTACAATGAGCAGTTCTTC. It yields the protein CASSPRGAGAYNEQFF.

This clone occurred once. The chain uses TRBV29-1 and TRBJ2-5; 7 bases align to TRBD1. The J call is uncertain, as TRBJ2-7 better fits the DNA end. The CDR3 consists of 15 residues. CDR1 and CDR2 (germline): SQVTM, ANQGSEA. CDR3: CSVLPGTVPSYEQYF. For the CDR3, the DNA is TGCAGCGTTCTACCAGGGACAGTTCCATCCTACGAGCAGTACTTC.

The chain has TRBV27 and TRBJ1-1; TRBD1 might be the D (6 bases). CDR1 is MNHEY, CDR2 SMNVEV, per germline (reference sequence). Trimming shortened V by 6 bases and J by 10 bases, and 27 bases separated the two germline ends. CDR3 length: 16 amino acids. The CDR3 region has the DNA TGTGCCAGCAGGAATATCCTTGGGGGGCGTGGAAGGCCAGCTTTCTTT. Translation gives CASRNILGGRGRPAFF.

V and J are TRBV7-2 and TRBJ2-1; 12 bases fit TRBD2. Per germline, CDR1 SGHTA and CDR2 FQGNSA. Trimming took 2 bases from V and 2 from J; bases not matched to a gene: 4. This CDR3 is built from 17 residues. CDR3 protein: CASSLSGLAGTYNEQFF. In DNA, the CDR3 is TGTGCCAGCAGCTTATCGGGACTAGCGGGCACCTACAATGAGCAGTTCTTC.

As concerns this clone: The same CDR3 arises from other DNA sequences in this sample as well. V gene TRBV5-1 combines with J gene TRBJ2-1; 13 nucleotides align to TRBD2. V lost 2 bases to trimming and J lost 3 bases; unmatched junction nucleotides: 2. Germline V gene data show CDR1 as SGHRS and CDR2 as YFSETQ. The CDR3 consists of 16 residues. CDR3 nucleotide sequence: TGCGCCAGCAGCTTAGGACTAGCGGGAGTCTACAATGAGCAGTTCTTC. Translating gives CASSLGLAGVYNEQFF.

CDR3 bases: TGTGCCAGCAGCTTAGCCCCAGGGCGGACTGAAGCTTTCTTT. This gives the protein CASSLAPGRTEAFF. This sequence joins TRBV11-2 and TRBJ1-1; D may be TRBD1 (5 bases). V shed 1 base and J shed 5 bases, with 11 bases lying between them. CDR3 size: 14 residues. CDR1 SGHAT and CDR2 FQNNGV come from the germline V gene. The full variable domain, its missing parts supplied by reference TRBV11-2 and TRBJ1-1, is EAGVAQSPRYKIIEKRQSVAFWCNPISGHATLYWYQQILGQGPKLLIQFQNNGVVDDSQLPKDRFSAERLKGVDSTLKIQPAKLEDSAVYLCASSLAPGRTEAFFGQGTRLTVV.

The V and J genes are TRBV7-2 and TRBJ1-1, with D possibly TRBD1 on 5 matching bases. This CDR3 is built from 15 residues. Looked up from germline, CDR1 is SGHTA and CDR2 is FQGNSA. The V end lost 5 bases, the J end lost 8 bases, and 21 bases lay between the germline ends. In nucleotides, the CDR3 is TGTGCCAGCAGCCCAAGTGGGGGAGGGTGGTGGGAAGCTTTCTTT. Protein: CASSPSGGGWWEAFF.

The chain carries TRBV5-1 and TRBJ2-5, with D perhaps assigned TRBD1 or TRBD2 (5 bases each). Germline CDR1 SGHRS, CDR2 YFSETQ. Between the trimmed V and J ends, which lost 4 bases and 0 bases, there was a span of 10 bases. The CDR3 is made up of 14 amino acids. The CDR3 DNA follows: TGCGCCAGCAGCGGGGGAGCGAACCAAGAGACCCAGTACTTC. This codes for CASSGGANQETQYF.

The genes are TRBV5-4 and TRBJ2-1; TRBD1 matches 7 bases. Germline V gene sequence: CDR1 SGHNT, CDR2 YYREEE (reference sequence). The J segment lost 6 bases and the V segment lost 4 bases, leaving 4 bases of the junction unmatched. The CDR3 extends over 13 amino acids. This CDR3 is CASSTGTANEQFF. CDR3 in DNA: TGTGCCAGCAGCACCGGGACAGCCAATGAGCAGTTCTTC.